Presented here are 32 T cell receptor beta chains from one specimen sequenced in a study of T cell responses to AZD1222 COVID-19 vaccine. The data were produced by immunoSEQ multiplex PCR, yet TCRdb's version contains in-frame clones alone and is incomplete. The table has 100,000 to 140,000 clones, approximately 92% seen once; the top ten hold 7.5% to 9.5%. The source material was peripheral blood, sampled 28 days after the second AZD1222 dose. These receptor sequences come from an adult who received the AZD1222 COVID-19 vaccine.

The DNA of the CDR3 is TGTGCCAGCAGCTTGTACAGGAGACACACAGATACGCAGTATTTT. Translating it yields CASSLYRRHTDTQYF. The chain has TRBV13 and TRBJ2-3, with TRBD1 as a possible D gene (5 bases). This CDR3 region has 15 residues. Germline-derived CDR1 and CDR2 are PRHDT and FYEKMQ (reference sequence). Trimming took 3 bases from V and 2 from J, leaving 12 bases between them.

This clone appeared a single time. The chain combines TRBV27 with TRBJ1-4; no clear D. The CDR3 contains 14 residues. V was shortened by 1 base and J by 5 bases, with 8 bases between the two germline ends. The germline gives CDR1 MNHEY, CDR2 SMNVEV (reference sequence). CDR3 bases: TGTGCCAGCAGTTTATTGGGTCCGAATGAAAAACTGTTTTTT. This gives the protein CASSLLGPNEKLFF.

The V gene is TRBV11-2, the J gene TRBJ1-1, with 9 nucleotides matching TRBD1. CDR3 length equals 14 residues. The trim removed 8 bases at V and 4 bases at J, leaving 8 bases unmatched. Per germline, CDR1 SGHAT and CDR2 FQNNGV. The CDR3 spells CASGRQGESTEAFF. In nucleotides, the CDR3 is TGTGCCAGCGGACGACAGGGGGAGAGCACTGAAGCTTTCTTT. The variable domain in full, completed from reference TRBV11-2 and TRBJ1-1, reads EAGVAQSPRYKIIEKRQSVAFWCNPISGHATLYWYQQILGQGPKLLIQFQNNGVVDDSQLPKDRFSAERLKGVDSTLKIQPAKLEDSAVYLCASGRQGESTEAFFGQGTRLTVV.

The chain links TRBV6-5 to TRBJ2-1; 7 nucleotides agree with TRBD2. CDR1 and CDR2 from the germline V gene are MNHEY and SVGAGI. Trimming took 6 bases from V and 8 from J; bases not matched to a gene: 4. The CDR3 has 12 residues. CDR3 DNA: TGTGCCAGCAGGAAAGGACTAGATGAGCAGTTCTTC. Its translation is CASRKGLDEQFF.

V is TRBV6-2 or TRBV6-3 and J is TRBJ2-4, with 9 bases identical to TRBD1. The CDR3 sequence is 20 residues long. The germline V gene has CDR1 MNHEY and CDR2 SVGEGT. V shed 4 bases and J 4 bases; nucleotides not matched to a gene: 20. The CDR3 loop is CASSSNPGQGSYGRKNIQYF. The CDR3 DNA sequence: TGTGCCAGCAGTTCAAACCCCGGACAGGGGAGTTATGGCAGGAAAAACATTCAGTACTTC.

This clone has a single count. The V gene is TRBV6-2 or TRBV6-3, the J gene TRBJ2-7, with 8 bases lining up with TRBD2. From germline, CDR1 is MNHEY and CDR2 SVGEGT. With 2 bases clipped from V and 2 bases from J, the junction kept 5 bases outside the gene matches. This CDR3 spans 15 amino acids. The CDR3 bases are TGTGCCAGCAGTTACATTAGCGGGACAACCTACGAGCAGTACTTC. This sequence encodes CASSYISGTTYEQYF.

The chain uses TRBV19 and TRBJ2-1; no reliable D call. CDR3 length: 12 amino acids. CDR1 and CDR2 from the germline V gene are LNHDA and SQIVND (reference sequence). The V gene lost 4 bases and the J gene lost 4 bases, with 5 bases spanning the gap. In DNA, the CDR3 is TGTGCCAGTAGTACCCTGTACAATGAGCAGTTCTTC. This sequence encodes CASSTLYNEQFF. Supplemented by reference TRBV19 and TRBJ2-1, the full variable domain reads DGGITQSPKYLFRKEGQNVTLSCEQNLNHDAMYWYRQDPGQGLRLIYYSQIVNDFQKGDIAEGYSVSREKKESFPLTVTSAQKNPTAFYLCASSTLYNEQFFGPGTRLTVL.

The chain has TRBV24-1 and TRBJ1-1; no clear D. V was shortened by 7 bases and J by 1 base, with 12 bases between the two germline ends. The CDR3 covers 14 residues. Per the germline V gene, CDR1 is KGHDR and CDR2 is SFDVKD. The CDR3 DNA is TGTGCCACCAGGTATATCAGGTGGAACACTGAAGCTTTCTTT. Amino acids: CATRYIRWNTEAFF.

Only a few counts were recorded for this clone. The chain recombines TRBV19 with TRBJ1-5; maybe TRBD1 (6 bases). Germline V gene data show CDR1 as LNHDA and CDR2 as SQIVND (reference sequence). Trimming left V 4 bases short and J 1 base short, with 11 bases between. CDR3 size: 15 residues. CDR3 loop: CASSTGARSNQPQHF. In nucleotides, the CDR3 is TGTGCCAGTAGTACGGGGGCGCGGAGCAATCAGCCCCAGCATTTT.

The genes are TRBV30 and TRBJ1-3; D uncertain. The germline CDR1 and CDR2 sequences are GTSNPN and SVGIG (reference sequence). This CDR3 has 14 amino acids. The CDR3 spells CAGDFGRWSDTIYF. CDR3 nucleotide sequence: TGTGCTGGAGATTTCGGGAGGTGGTCGGACACCATATATTTT.

The V and J genes are TRBV28 and TRBJ1-2, with 11 bases aligning to TRBD1. This CDR3 contains 13 residues. The V gene's germline CDR1 is MDHEN and CDR2 SYDVKM. V was pared by 10 bases and J by 7 bases, with 8 bases of the junction left unmatched. The CDR3 reads CATYGQGAFGYTF. The CDR3 bases are TGTGCCACCTATGGACAGGGGGCTTTTGGCTACACCTTC.

The chain couples TRBV7-6 to TRBJ2-2; D uncertain. The ends were cut back, 0 bases at V and 2 bases at J, with 7 bases in the middle. CDR3 size: 15 residues. Per germline, CDR1 SGHVS and CDR2 FNYEAQ. CDR3 sequence reads: CASSLADVNTGELFF. CDR3 nucleotides: TGTGCCAGCAGCTTAGCTGACGTTAACACCGGGGAGCTGTTTTTT.

V and J are TRBV7-2 and TRBJ1-1; D is perhaps TRBD1 (6 bases). Looked up from germline, CDR1 is SGHTA and CDR2 is FQGNSA. The length of the CDR3 is 14 residues. V was trimmed by 5 bases and J by 1 base, leaving 11 bases between them. The CDR3 nucleotides read TGTGCCAGCAGCCCGGGACATTCGAACACTGAAGCTTTCTTT. This codes for CASSPGHSNTEAFF.

The J gene is TRBJ1-1, the V gene TRBV29-1; 8 bases fit TRBD1. The V gene's germline CDR1 is SQVTM and CDR2 ANQGSEA. V lost 1 base and J lost 4; bases outside the gene matches: 11. The CDR3 spans 16 residues. DNA for the CDR3: TGCAGCGTTGAAGCCCAAAGGGACAGGTATTCCACTGAAGCTTTCTTT. Translated: CSVEAQRDRYSTEAFF.

To note about this clone: One end of the junction fails to match germline, which may point to a read error. The genes are TRBV19 and TRBJ2-5; either TRBD1 or TRBD2 may fit D (5 bases each). This CDR3 has 13 residues. Looked up from germline, CDR1 is LNHDA and CDR2 is SQIVND (reference sequence). CDR3 coding DNA: TGTGCCAGTAGTATTTCCGAAGGGACGAAAAAAGACTTC. Its translation is CASSISEGTKKDF.

The chain carries TRBV11-3 and TRBJ2-1; D might be TRBD2 (5 bases). Trimming removed 1 base at V and 4 bases at J, with 17 bases between. CDR3 length: 17 amino acids. Germline values: CDR1 SGHNT, CDR2 YENEEA. The DNA of the CDR3 is TGTGCCAGCAGCTTAGTCTTCGCCGGAGGCGGATACAATGAGCAGTTCTTC. This sequence encodes CASSLVFAGGGYNEQFF. Looking up the rest from reference TRBV11-3 and TRBJ2-1 gives the full variable domain: EAGVVQSPRYKIIEKKQPVAFWCNPISGHNTLYWYLQNLGQGPELLIRYENEEAVDDSQLPKDRFSAERLKGVDSTLKIQPAELGDSAVYLCASSLVFAGGGYNEQFFGPGTRLTVL.

The chain employs TRBV14 and TRBJ1-2; TRBD1 matches 7 bases. Germline assignment: CDR1 SGHDN and CDR2 FVKESK. J was trimmed by 3 bases and V by 5 bases; bases with no gene match: 9. CDR3 length: 15 amino acids. The CDR3 reads CASSRRQGLDYGYTF. DNA of the CDR3: TGTGCCAGCAGCAGACGACAGGGCCTTGACTATGGCTACACCTTC.

V is TRBV5-1 and J is TRBJ2-5; the D gene is possibly TRBD2 (5 bases). The CDR3 is made up of 16 amino acids. Trimming pared 3 bases from V and 5 bases from J, leaving 20 bases between. From germline, CDR1 is SGHRS and CDR2 YFSETQ. CDR3 in DNA: TGCGCCAGCAGCTCGCCCCTGTCAGGCGGGTACGAGACCCAGTACTTC. Translating it yields CASSSPLSGGYETQYF.

The chain carries TRBV2 and TRBJ2-1, with a tentative D call TRBD2 (6 bases). Trimming removed 5 bases at V and 5 bases at J, with 19 bases between. The germline V gene encodes CDR1 SNHLY and CDR2 FYNNEI. The CDR3 length is 16 residues. CDR3 sequence: CASSPGIGTGNNEQFF. The CDR3 DNA is TGTGCCAGCAGTCCGGGCATAGGGACTGGGAACAATGAGCAGTTCTTC.

The V gene is TRBV6-5, the J gene TRBJ2-7; possible D gene TRBD1, 5 bases. The CDR3 covers 13 residues. Deletions cut 0 bases from V and 2 bases from J, with 5 bases between. Germline CDR1 reads MNHEY; CDR2 reads SVGAGI. The DNA for the CDR3 is TGTGCCAGCAGTTACTCGGACACCTACGAGCAGTACTTC. Its protein is CASSYSDTYEQYF.

The CDR3 reads CASSPGQLLNYGYTF. Here the CDR3 DNA reads TGTGCCAGCAGCCCGGGACAGCTCCTTAACTATGGCTACACCTTC. The V gene is TRBV5-8, the J gene TRBJ1-2, with 7 bases identical to TRBD1. V shed 4 bases and J 1 base; nucleotides not matched to a gene: 7. This CDR3 is built from 15 residues. In germline, CDR1 is SGHTS, CDR2 YDEGEE.

The chain employs TRBV18 and TRBJ2-2; 7 bases match TRBD2. The ends lost 2 bases at V and 0 bases at J; junction bases unmatched: 3. The CDR3 has 16 residues. Germline V gene sequence: CDR1 KGHSH, CDR2 LQKENI. The DNA of the CDR3 is TGTGCCAGCTCACCAACGGCGGGGGCGAACACCGGGGAGCTGTTTTTT. Translating gives CASSPTAGANTGELFF.

This clone was detected only once. The J gene is TRBJ1-1, the V gene TRBV4-1; no reliable D call. The germline gives CDR1 MGHRA, CDR2 YSYEKL. This CDR3 contains 14 residues. The germline V and J ends were trimmed by 1 base and 2 bases, with 8 bases remaining between them. The DNA for the CDR3 is TGCGCCAGCAGCCAAGGAAGATATAACACTGAAGCTTTCTTT. It yields the protein CASSQGRYNTEAFF.

The rearrangement uses TRBV6-6 and TRBJ2-5; possible D gene TRBD1, 6 bases. This CDR3 is 13 amino acids long. The V and J ends lost 6 bases and 5 bases respectively, with 13 bases between them. Germline V lookup: CDR1 MNHNY, CDR2 SVGAGI (reference sequence). CDR3 sequence (DNA): TGTGCCAGCAGACCACAGGGACGGGAGACCCAGTACTTC. Its protein product is CASRPQGRETQYF.

This clone has a single count. The rearrangement uses TRBV7-2 and TRBJ2-7; 10 positions match TRBD2. Germline V lookup: CDR1 SGHTA, CDR2 FQGNSA. The CDR3 runs to 15 residues. V lost 2 bases to trimming and J lost 2 bases; unmatched junction nucleotides: 3. Written as DNA, the CDR3 is TGTGCCAGCAGCTTAAGCGGGAGGGAGACCTACGAGCAGTACTTC. As protein: CASSLSGRETYEQYF.

The chain uses TRBV14 and TRBJ1-2; D gene ambiguous. Germline assignment: CDR1 SGHDN and CDR2 FVKESK. V was cut by 3 bases and J by 3 bases, with 11 bases left in between. The CDR3 consists of 14 residues. CDR3: CASSHVGWDYGYTF. CDR3 in DNA: TGTGCCAGCAGCCATGTTGGGTGGGACTATGGCTACACCTTC.

The V gene is TRBV5-4, the J gene TRBJ1-6; D gene uncertain. The CDR3 contains 17 residues. Trimming removed 0 bases from V and 0 bases from J, with 10 bases in between. Germline V gives CDR1 SGHNT, CDR2 YYREEE (reference sequence). CDR3 sequence reads: CASSLVGPSSYNSPLHF. DNA for the CDR3: TGTGCCAGCAGCTTGGTAGGTCCGAGCTCCTATAATTCACCCCTCCACTTT.

Concerning this clone itself: Distinct nucleotide sequences in the sample also encode this CDR3. CDR3 sequence: CASSFGSNQPQHF. As DNA, the CDR3 is TGTGCCAGCAGTTTTGGTAGCAATCAGCCCCAGCATTTT. The V call is TRBV12-3 or TRBV12-4, the J call TRBJ1-5, with unresolved D. V was trimmed by 3 bases and J by 0 bases, leaving 3 bases between them. CDR3 length: 13 amino acids.

This sequence joins TRBV7-2 and TRBJ1-6; 8 bases line up with TRBD1. The germline V gene has CDR1 SGHTA and CDR2 FQGNSA. With 5 bases clipped from V and 10 bases from J, the junction kept 10 bases outside the gene matches. This CDR3 comprises 15 residues. The CDR3, as DNA: TGTGCCAGCAGCCCCTTGGGACAGGTTTACTCACCCCTCCACTTT. This gives the protein CASSPLGQVYSPLHF.

V usage is TRBV10-3 and J usage is TRBJ1-2; 12 positions match TRBD1. V gave up 5 bases and J gave up 2 bases; unmatched junction bases: 6. CDR1 and CDR2 from the germline V gene are ENHRY and SYGVKD. The CDR3 is 16 amino acids. CDR3 coding DNA: TGTGCCATCAGTAGCCCCGGGACAGGGGGCAACTATGGCTACACCTTC. This sequence encodes CAISSPGTGGNYGYTF.

The chain couples TRBV21-1 to TRBJ1-5. TRBV21-1 is a pseudogene. The CDR3 spans 14 residues. The CDR3 reads CASSKSRERQAQHF. CDR3 coding DNA: TGTGCCAGCAGCAAAAGTAGGGAGCGCCAGGCCCAGCATTTT.

V and J are TRBV30 and TRBJ1-5; 8 bases match TRBD1. From germline, CDR1 is GTSNPN and CDR2 SVGIG (reference sequence). CDR3 size: 14 residues. V trimming: 1 base; J trimming: 3 bases; junction bases outside the gene matches: 2. The DNA for the CDR3 is TGTGCCTGGAGTGGGACAGGGAACAATCAGCCCCAGCATTTT. Translating it yields CAWSGTGNNQPQHF.